This T cell receptor beta chain stems from a study of Graves' ophthalmopathy and Graves' hyperthyroidism. RNA served as the template for amplifying TCR beta CDR3 regions. HTBI primers were employed in first-round RT-PCR, then a second-round multiplex PCR followed. Via MiXCR, TCRdb re-called the multiplex PCR reads, giving one row per CDR3 protein. The sample has fewer than 250,000 distinct CDR3 sequences, over 25% seen once; the top ten hold about 9.1%. V dropped 6 bases and J dropped 8 bases, with 19 bases sitting between them. The CDR3 is 14 residues long. Germline CDR1 reads SGHAT; CDR2 reads FQNNGV. Exclusion covered patients with other autoimmune diseases or uncontrolled infections (as well as pregnancy or lactation). Sampling around 9 ml of fresh peripheral blood provided the PBMCs. This clonotype has a handful of counts.

V and J are TRBV11-2 and TRBJ1-2; no clear D gene. The TCR was taken from a man aged 45-65 years with Graves' ophthalmopathy. The sample comprised peripheral blood. The CDR3 is CASRLPGSQRGYTF. The CDR3 region has the DNA TGTGCCAGCAGACTACCGGGATCGCAAAGGGGCTACACCTTC.